This T cell receptor (beta chain) derives from a study of CD8 T cells in ankylosing spondylitis. Study-wide findings and caveats: Peripheral blood samples showed relatively rare disease-linked clones, and these clones were CD8+. Seemingly distinctive of ankylosing spondylitis blood was a TCR beta motif formed by eight highly homologous variants. As reported, disease-linked clones showed significant enrichment in matched ankylosing spondylitis synovial fluid.

Using its own MiXCR run on the 5' RACE reads, TCRdb lists one record per CDR3 protein. The sample comprises about 220,000 distinct CDR3 sequences, around 18% of which are singletons, and more than 40% rests with the top ten. On this clonotype itself: The antigen is not known.

Germline V gene lookup returns CDR1 MNHNS and CDR2 SASEGT. The CDR3 loop spans 13 amino acids. V was shortened by 4 bases and J by 1 base, with 5 bases between the two germline ends. Sequencing used blood, either unsorted or a sorted T cell fraction (not recorded which). This rearrangement joins TRBV6-1 to TRBJ2-1; D gene uncertain. This sequence was found in a male donor with ankylosing spondylitis. CDR3 nucleotide sequence: TGTGCCAGCAGTGGCGTTTCCTACAATGAGCAGTTCTTC. It translates to CASSGVSYNEQFF.